This paragraph covers one T cell receptor beta chain sequence. These data are taken from a study of human T cells and chemical hapten exposure. Study information: The sensitizing agent was 2% DPC, placed on approximately 2 cm by approximately 2 cm of upper inner arm skin. Weekly scalp doses of diphenylcyclopropenone were given to patients during the approximately 25-week study.

Time point in this sample: patch test 2, 6 weeks after DPC sensitization. Treatment indicated: therapeutic diphenylcyclopropenone sensitization with weekly scalp DPC. Whole blood, unfractionated, served as the material for total RNA extraction. V lost 6 bases, J lost 1 base, and 4 bases lay in between. CDR3 length: 11 amino acids. Individual cDNA molecules in this library carried unique molecular identifiers. TCRdb reprocessed the RACE reads with MiXCR, giving one entry per CDR3 protein. The data show about 54,000 distinct CDR3 sequences, with 8.5% to 10% seen just once and less than 2% held by the top ten.

The clonotype was recovered from a woman between 45 and 65 years old with alopecia areata. Some clones in this sample may be carry-over from other donors' samples. The sample in question was whole blood, obtained in connection with sensitization to the hapten diphenylcyclopropenone (DPC). The V gene is TRBV12-3 or TRBV12-4, the J gene TRBJ2-7; the D is unclear. CDR3 loop: CASSISYEQYF. Written as DNA, the CDR3 is TGTGCCAGCAGCATTTCCTACGAGCAGTACTTC.